Below are 20 T cell receptor beta chains sequenced from a single sample in a study of T cells in Graves' hyperthyroidism and ophthalmopathy. The source material, RNA transcripts, was used to amplify TCR beta CDR3 regions. Using the HTBI primer set, a first-round RT-PCR was run on the TCR CDR3. MiXCR, applied by TCRdb to the multiplex PCR reads, yields one record per CDR3 protein. The sample gives a few hundred thousand distinct CDR3 sequences, approximately 17% of which show up once; approximately 15% is in the top ten. Specimen: blood. The receptors shown here come from a woman aged 18-29 years with Graves' ophthalmopathy.

This clonotype was seen ten or more times. The chain links TRBV5-6 to TRBJ1-2; TRBD1 matches 9 bases. V lost 2 bases, J lost 4 bases, and 9 bases stayed unmatched. This CDR3 is built from 16 residues. Germline V gene sequence: CDR1 SGHDT, CDR2 YYEEEE. The CDR3 region is CASSLRPGQGLYGYTF. Written as DNA, the CDR3 is TGTGCCAGCAGCTTACGCCCGGGACAGGGCCTCTATGGCTACACCTTC. The full variable domain, with the rest looked up from reference TRBV5-6 and TRBJ1-2, is DAGVTQSPTHLIKTRGQQVTLRCSPKSGHDTVSWYQQALGQGPQFIFQYYEEEERQRGNFPDRFSGHQFPNYSSELNVNALLLGDSALYLCASSLRPGQGLYGYTFGSGTRLTVV.

This clonotype showed up just a few times. The V and J genes are TRBV18 and TRBJ2-3, with unresolved D. The germline V gene has CDR1 KGHSH and CDR2 LQKENI. This CDR3 contains 11 residues. V was trimmed by 8 bases and J by 2 bases, leaving 5 bases between them. The CDR3 DNA reads as TGTGCCAGCCTTATCACAGATACGCAGTATTTT. It is translated as CASLITDTQYF.

V usage is TRBV6-2 or TRBV6-3 and J usage is TRBJ1-5; D is perhaps TRBD1 (6 bases). The CDR3 loop spans 17 amino acids. V was cut by 2 bases and J by 2 bases, with 16 bases left in between. Germline CDR1 reads MNHEY; CDR2 reads SVGEGT. The DNA of the CDR3 is TGTGCCAGCAGTTACGGTACAGGGTCGTACGGCAATCAGCCCCAGCATTTT. Protein sequence: CASSYGTGSYGNQPQHF.

This clonotype was seen ten or more times. The J gene is TRBJ1-3, the V gene TRBV3-1; D is undetermined. Germline V lookup: CDR1 LGHDT, CDR2 YNNKEL (reference sequence). This CDR3 contains 15 residues. Trimming took 4 bases from V and 0 from J, leaving 10 bases between them. The CDR3 loop reads CASSRDWSSGNTIYF. The CDR3 nucleotides read TGTGCCAGCAGCCGTGACTGGAGCTCTGGAAACACCATATATTTT.

In its sample, this clonotype was seen many times. The chain links TRBV7-2 to TRBJ1-1; 10 bases fit TRBD1. Germline V gene sequence: CDR1 SGHTA, CDR2 FQGNSA. The CDR3 runs 16 residues. After removal of 3 bases from V and 5 bases from J, the junction contained 9 bases not matched to a gene. CDR3 sequence: CASSFRQGATGTEAFF. Here the CDR3 DNA reads TGTGCCAGCAGCTTCCGACAGGGGGCAACGGGGACTGAAGCTTTCTTT. The whole variable domain, filled in from reference TRBV7-2 and TRBJ1-1, reads GAGVSQSPSNKVTEKGKDVELRCDPISGHTALYWYRQSLGQGLEFLIYFQGNSAPDKSGLPSDRFSAERTGGSVSTLTIQRTQQEDSAVYLCASSFRQGATGTEAFFGQGTRLTVV.

The DNA of the CDR3 is TGTGCCAGCACCTCGAGAGGGGGCTATGGCTACACCTTC. Translation: CASTSRGGYGYTF. The chain carries TRBV5-5 and TRBJ1-2; maybe TRBD1 (6 bases). Germline V CDR1 and CDR2: SGHKS, YYEKEE (reference sequence). The germline V and J ends were trimmed by 6 bases and 4 bases, with 13 bases remaining between them. CDR3 size: 13 residues.

This clonotype has more than one count but fewer than ten. CDR3 amino acids: CASSSPLAGGLYNEQFF. The CDR3 nucleotides are TGTGCCAGCAGTTCCCCACTAGCGGGGGGGCTTTACAATGAGCAGTTCTTC. The rearrangement joins TRBV27 to TRBJ2-1; 13 bases fit TRBD2. The CDR3 length is 17 residues. Unmatched junction bases numbered 7, after V lost 4 bases and J lost 4 bases. Per germline, CDR1 MNHEY and CDR2 SMNVEV (reference sequence).

Many counts were recorded for this clonotype. The rearrangement joins TRBV7-9 to TRBJ2-7; tentatively, D is TRBD2 (5 bases). The CDR3 sequence is 16 residues long. V was cut by 5 bases and J by 5 bases, with 22 bases left in between. Germline CDR1 reads SEHNR; CDR2 reads FQNEAQ (reference sequence). CDR3 loop: CASSPINPAARDEQYF. The CDR3, as DNA: TGTGCCAGCAGCCCCATAAACCCCGCGGCGAGGGACGAGCAGTACTTC.

This clonotype was seen ten or more times. The gene calls are TRBV28 and TRBJ1-6; possible D gene TRBD1, 6 bases. CDR1 and CDR2 (germline): MDHEN, SYDVKM. V dropped 6 bases and J dropped 9 bases, with 18 bases sitting between them. This CDR3 has 15 residues. Here the CDR3 DNA reads TGTGCCAGCAGCCTAGGGACAACTTGGGGTTCACCCCTCCACTTT. Residues: CASSLGTTWGSPLHF.

V and J are TRBV28 and TRBJ2-7; the D gene is possibly TRBD1 (8 bases). Trimming left V 6 bases short and J 1 base short, with 13 bases between. The CDR3 spans 14 residues. Germline V gene data show CDR1 as MDHEN and CDR2 as SYDVKM. The CDR3 nucleotides are TGTGCCAGCAGCACAGGGGGGGATTCCTACGAGCAGTACTTC. As protein: CASSTGGDSYEQYF.

This clonotype was seen at least ten times. V and J are TRBV6-1 and TRBJ2-5, with D maybe TRBD1 (6 bases). V shed 5 bases and J shed 7 bases, with 11 bases lying between them. Germline CDR1 MNHNS, CDR2 SASEGT. The CDR3 has 12 residues. The CDR3 here is CASSSVGATQYF. The CDR3 nucleotides are TGTGCCAGCAGTTCGGTGGGGGCGACCCAGTACTTC.

Many counts were recorded for this clonotype. DNA for the CDR3: TGTGCCAGCAGTTTTCTGGGGGGGGCTGGTAGCAATCAGCCCCAGCATTTT. This translates into CASSFLGGAGSNQPQHF. This chain links TRBV12-3 or TRBV12-4 with TRBJ1-5, with D maybe TRBD1 (6 bases). V lost 3 bases to trimming and J lost 0 bases, with 15 bases between them. This CDR3 is 17 amino acids long.

The chain employs TRBV4-1 and TRBJ1-2; D unresolved. The CDR3 runs 14 residues. Trimming stripped 5 bases from V and 0 bases from J, with 10 bases between. Germline CDR1 and CDR2: MGHRA and YSYEKL. The CDR3 reads CASSSGPSNYGYTF. CDR3 coding DNA: TGCGCCAGCAGCTCAGGTCCCTCTAACTATGGCTACACCTTC.

The table lists this clonotype with many counts. This chain connects TRBV11-3 to TRBJ1-3; no clear D. V shed 5 bases and J shed 0 bases, with 11 bases lying between them. This CDR3 contains 15 residues. Germline values: CDR1 SGHNT, CDR2 YENEEA. The CDR3 is CASSPRASSGNTIYF. The CDR3 nucleotides are TGTGCCAGCAGCCCACGAGCCTCCTCTGGAAACACCATATATTTT.

This clonotype was seen more than once but under ten times. This chain uses TRBV2 with TRBJ1-3; TRBD1 matches 7 bases. CDR1 and CDR2 from the germline V gene are SNHLY and FYNNEI. The CDR3 extends over 18 amino acids. With 5 bases clipped from V and 4 bases from J, the junction kept 17 bases outside the gene matches. CDR3 sequence (DNA): TGTGCCAGCAGTTATGTCCCCCGAATTACAGGGGACGGAAACACCATATATTTT. Protein: CASSYVPRITGDGNTIYF.

This clonotype was counted ten times or more. V usage is TRBV7-9 and J usage is TRBJ2-7; 8 bases fit TRBD1. The V segment lost 4 bases and the J segment 0 bases; nucleotides outside the gene matches: 8. The CDR3 length is 16 residues. CDR1 SEHNR and CDR2 FQNEAQ come from the germline V gene (reference sequence). In nucleotides, the CDR3 is TGTGCCAGCAGCTCTCGAGGACAGGGACGCTCCTACGAGCAGTACTTC. It specifies CASSSRGQGRSYEQYF. The full variable domain, completed using reference TRBV7-9 and TRBJ2-7, is DTGVSQNPRHKITKRGQNVTFRCDPISEHNRLYWYRQTLGQGPEFLTYFQNEAQLEKSRLLSDRFSAERPKGSFSTLEIQRTEQGDSAMYLCASSSRGQGRSYEQYFGPGTRLTVT.

This clonotype was detected many times. This sequence joins TRBV11-2 and TRBJ2-5; D is uncertain. Germline V gene lookup returns CDR1 SGHAT and CDR2 FQNNGV. V lost 2 bases to trimming and J lost 3 bases, with 4 bases between them. CDR3 length: 12 residues. The DNA for the CDR3 is TGTGCCAGCAGCTTACAAGAAGAGACCCAGTACTTC. Amino acid sequence: CASSLQEETQYF.

The V and J genes are TRBV9 and TRBJ2-1; 7 bases are shared with TRBD2. The germline V gene encodes CDR1 SGDLS and CDR2 YYNGEE. After removal of 3 bases from V and 7 bases from J, the junction contained 10 bases not matched to a gene. The CDR3 extends over 15 amino acids. The CDR3 nucleotides are TGTGCCAGCAGCGCCTCGGGAGGAGCCATGAATGAGCAGTTCTTC. Amino acids: CASSASGGAMNEQFF.

The chain recombines TRBV7-2 with TRBJ1-2; D possibly corresponds to TRBD1 (5 bases). Germline assignment: CDR1 SGHTA and CDR2 FQGNSA. The CDR3 covers 16 residues. V lost 5 bases to trimming and J lost 4 bases, with 20 bases between them. The CDR3 is CASSLGGEGTFYGYTF. The DNA for the CDR3 is TGTGCCAGCAGCCTCGGGGGGGAGGGAACCTTCTATGGCTACACCTTC.

This clonotype was counted a few times. The chain carries TRBV4-1 and TRBJ2-5; D is uncertain. CDR3 length: 16 amino acids. CDR1 is MGHRA, CDR2 YSYEKL, per germline. The V gene lost 0 bases and the J gene lost 4 bases, with 15 bases spanning the gap. The CDR3 reads CASSQESSGSRETQYF. CDR3 coding DNA: TGCGCCAGCAGCCAAGAGTCATCGGGCAGTCGAGAGACCCAGTACTTC.